One and the same sample provided the 8 T cell receptor beta chains below, sequenced in a study of blood T cell repertoires in COVID-19. This table comes from immunoSEQ multiplex PCR, and its TCRdb copy is limited to in-frame clones, with some not included. The repertoire holds over 250,000 clones, with about 70% as singletons. Sequenced material: peripheral blood. The receptors stem from an elderly woman with acute or convalescent COVID-19.

This clone was seen more than once but under ten times. The J gene is TRBJ1-1, the V gene TRBV5-6; 10 bases line up with TRBD1. This CDR3 contains 15 residues. Germline values: CDR1 SGHDT, CDR2 YYEEEE. Unmatched junction bases numbered 8, after V lost 0 bases and J lost 9 bases. CDR3 amino acids: CASSLVGTGVPQAFF. In DNA form, the CDR3 reads TGTGCCAGCAGCTTGGTCGGGACAGGGGTCCCTCAAGCTTTCTTT.

The rearrangement joins TRBV2 to TRBJ1-6; the D is unclear. This CDR3 contains 16 residues. Germline lookup yields CDR1 SNHLY and CDR2 FYNNEI. Trimming removed 1 base from V and 7 bases from J, with 14 bases in between. The CDR3 sequence is CASSEVNGGRNSPLHF. The CDR3 DNA follows: TGTGCCAGCAGTGAAGTTAACGGAGGGAGGAATTCACCCCTCCACTTT.

The V call is TRBV6-5, the J call TRBJ1-3, with TRBD1 matching 7 bases. Looked up from germline, CDR1 is MNHEY and CDR2 is SVGAGI. V trimming: 2 bases; J trimming: 2 bases; junction bases outside the gene matches: 6. This CDR3 has 16 residues. Written as DNA, the CDR3 is TGTGCCAGCAGTTACGGAGACAGGGCGCCTGGAAACACCATATATTTT. Protein sequence: CASSYGDRAPGNTIYF.

This chain connects TRBV10-2 to TRBJ2-2; 11 bases fit TRBD2. The CDR3 has 15 amino acids. V lost 6 bases, J lost 5 bases, and 5 bases stayed unmatched. The germline gives CDR1 WSHSY, CDR2 SAAADI. In DNA form, the CDR3 reads TGCGCCAGCAGAATAGCGGGGGGGCCAACCGGGGAGCTGTTTTTT. It codes for CASRIAGGPTGELFF.

The chain has TRBV3-1 (or the pseudogene TRBV3-2) and TRBJ2-1; 9 bases are a match to TRBD2. Looked up from germline, CDR1 is LGHDT and CDR2 is YNNKEL (reference sequence). CDR3 length: 16 amino acids. Trimming at V came to 4 bases and at J to 3 bases, leaving 7 bases not matched to a gene. In nucleotides, the CDR3 is TGTGCCAGCAGCCTTCTAGCGGGATTGTTCTACAATGAGCAGTTCTTC. Translated: CASSLLAGLFYNEQFF.

The gene calls are TRBV7-7 and TRBJ2-1; D not resolved. CDR3 size: 12 residues. V lost 1 base and J 9 bases, leaving 7 bases between the germline ends. CDR1 is SSHAT and CDR2 is FNYEAQ in the germline V gene (reference sequence). As DNA, the CDR3 is TGTGCCAGCAGCTTAGTAGGCGGTGAGCAGTTCTTC. Translation gives CASSLVGGEQFF.

This rearrangement joins TRBV15 to TRBJ2-3, with D possibly TRBD2 on 7 matching bases. Trimming removed 6 bases from V and 0 bases from J, with 13 bases in between. The germline V gene has CDR1 LNHNV and CDR2 YYDKDF (reference sequence). This CDR3 has 15 amino acids. DNA for the CDR3: TGTGCCACCAGAGGGGGGGGCGCGAGCACAGATACGCAGTATTTT. Protein sequence: CATRGGGASTDTQYF.

CDR3 DNA sequence: TGCGCCAGCACCGCGGGTCTAGCGGGAGCAGATACGCAGTATTTT. This sequence encodes CASTAGLAGADTQYF. The V and J genes are TRBV10-1 and TRBJ2-3; 10 bases align to TRBD2. This CDR3 is built from 15 residues. The V gene end was trimmed by 7 bases and the J gene end by 4 bases; junction bases not matched to a gene: 8. Germline V CDR1 and CDR2: WNHNN, SYGVQD (reference sequence).